The 26 T cell receptor beta chains presented below share a single source sample, sequenced in a study of blood T cell repertoires in COVID-19. Clones were read by immunoSEQ multiplex PCR, and TCRdb kept only the in-frame ones, dropping some. The repertoire holds 85,000 to 110,000 clones, with roughly 88% as singletons. The sample comprised peripheral blood. The receptors stem from a human donor in a cohort sampled during active COVID-19.

CDR3 in DNA: TGTGCCAGCAGCTTAAGGCAGAGGGAGACCCAGTACTTC. Translation gives CASSLRQRETQYF. This sequence joins TRBV7-2 and TRBJ2-5; D remains ambiguous. Germline V gives CDR1 SGHTA, CDR2 FQGNSA. Trimming stripped 2 bases from V and 5 bases from J, with 9 bases between. The CDR3 runs to 13 residues.

The chain couples TRBV9 to TRBJ2-1, with D unresolved. The CDR3 is 14 residues long. Trimming took 4 bases from V and 0 from J, leaving 8 bases between them. Germline CDR1 SGDLS, CDR2 YYNGEE. DNA of the CDR3: TGTGCCAGCAGCTCCCTGAGCTCCTACAATGAGCAGTTCTTC. Translating gives CASSSLSSYNEQFF.

This chain joins TRBV6-5 and TRBJ2-2, with 7 bases matching TRBD1. Germline trimming cut 2 bases from V and 5 bases from J; bases unmatched to any gene: 5. CDR1 and CDR2 (germline): MNHEY, SVGAGI. This CDR3 comprises 15 residues. CDR3 loop: CASSYAYRGTGELFF. For the CDR3, the DNA is TGTGCCAGCAGTTACGCTTACAGGGGAACCGGGGAGCTGTTTTTT.

The V gene is TRBV6-5, the J gene TRBJ2-4; 11 positions match TRBD2. The CDR3 has 15 residues. CDR1 is MNHEY, CDR2 SVGAGI, per germline. V lost 5 bases to trimming and J lost 3 bases; unmatched junction nucleotides: 3. As DNA, the CDR3 is TGTGCCAGCAGTCTAGCGGGGGGCGGCAAAAACATTCAGTACTTC. Translating it yields CASSLAGGGKNIQYF.

This rearrangement joins TRBV25-1 to TRBJ1-6; the match to TRBD1 covers 7 bases. The CDR3 extends over 15 amino acids. From germline, CDR1 is MGHDK and CDR2 SYGVNS. Trimming removed 8 bases from V and 5 bases from J; junction bases left unmatched: 9. CDR3 in DNA: TGTGCCAGCGCGCCCGACAGGGAAGATAATTCACCCCTCCACTTT. As protein: CASAPDREDNSPLHF.

The V and J genes are TRBV9 and TRBJ2-1; TRBD2 aligns across 12 bases. The CDR3 covers 16 residues. The germline V gene has CDR1 SGDLS and CDR2 YYNGEE. Trimming at V came to 1 base and at J to 9 bases, leaving 8 bases not matched to a gene. The CDR3, as DNA: TGTGCCAGCAGCGTATTCCCTAGCGGGAGGGCCTCTGAGCAGTTCTTC. This encodes CASSVFPSGRASEQFF.

The J gene is TRBJ2-7, the V gene TRBV7-9, with TRBD1 as a possible D gene (6 bases). CDR3 size: 18 residues. Trimming took 4 bases from V and 2 from J, leaving 24 bases between them. Germline V gives CDR1 SEHNR, CDR2 FQNEAQ (reference sequence). CDR3 residues: CASSSQNVRDTAPYEQYF. CDR3 in DNA: TGTGCCAGCAGCTCCCAAAATGTCAGGGACACTGCACCCTACGAGCAGTACTTC.

This chain connects TRBV7-2 to TRBJ2-5; TRBD2 might be the D (5 bases). Germline V gene sequence: CDR1 SGHTA, CDR2 FQGNSA. CDR3 length: 14 amino acids. Trimming removed 0 bases from V and 4 bases from J, with 9 bases in between. As DNA, the CDR3 is TGTGCCAGCAGCTTAGCGGGAGCTGGAGAGACCCAGTACTTC. It specifies CASSLAGAGETQYF.

The chain links TRBV27 to TRBJ1-3; D remains unclear. Trimming took off 6 bases at V and 0 bases at J, with 9 bases between the two ends. Per germline, CDR1 MNHEY and CDR2 SMNVEV (reference sequence). The length of the CDR3 is 14 residues. CDR3 in DNA: TGTGCCAGCAGCGGCCGGAGCTCTGGAAACACCATATATTTT. It codes for CASSGRSSGNTIYF.

V and J are TRBV7-9 and TRBJ1-1; 9 bases are a match to TRBD1. Per germline, CDR1 SEHNR and CDR2 FQNEAQ (reference sequence). The CDR3 has 14 amino acids. Trimming cost V 6 bases and J 5 bases; bases outside gene matches: 7. The CDR3 DNA follows: TGTGCCAGCAGATCCACAGGGGGCGAGACTGAAGCTTTCTTT. Encoded protein: CASRSTGGETEAFF. Full variable domain (missing parts from reference TRBV7-9 and TRBJ1-1): DTGVSQNPRHKITKRGQNVTFRCDPISEHNRLYWYRQTLGQGPEFLTYFQNEAQLEKSRLLSDRFSAERPKGSFSTLEIQRTEQGDSAMYLCASRSTGGETEAFFGQGTRLTVV.

The chain recombines TRBV6-2 or TRBV6-3 with TRBJ2-5, with 9 bases lining up with TRBD1. The V and J ends lost 1 base and 5 bases, in that order; junction bases with no gene match: 14. In germline, CDR1 is MNHEY, CDR2 SVGEGT. This CDR3 has 18 amino acids. In DNA, the CDR3 is TGTGCCAGCAGTTACTACCCCGGGACAGGGAGCTCAAGGGAGACCCAGTACTTC. Amino acids: CASSYYPGTGSSRETQYF.

The chain has TRBV10-1 and TRBJ1-1; 7 bases are shared with TRBD1. This CDR3 spans 16 amino acids. The V gene's germline CDR1 is WNHNN and CDR2 SYGVQD (reference sequence). V dropped 6 bases and J dropped 2; count of bases not matched to a gene: 12. The chain's CDR3 is CASSRREGARNTEAFF. The CDR3 DNA sequence: TGCGCCAGCAGCCGGCGGGAGGGGGCGAGAAACACTGAAGCTTTCTTT.

The chain couples TRBV7-2 to TRBJ2-7; TRBD1 matches 8 bases. The CDR3 contains 13 residues. Germline loops: CDR1 SGHTA, CDR2 FQGNSA. V lost 4 bases to trimming and J lost 3 bases; unmatched junction nucleotides: 2. This CDR3 is CASSSDRGYEQYF. In DNA form, the CDR3 reads TGTGCCAGCAGCTCCGACAGGGGCTACGAGCAGTACTTC.

The chain links TRBV7-2 to TRBJ2-1; D is perhaps TRBD1 (5 bases). The ends were cut back, 5 bases at V and 4 bases at J, with 12 bases in the middle. The CDR3 covers 14 residues. The V gene's germline CDR1 is SGHTA and CDR2 FQGNSA. CDR3 protein: CASSPTAFYNEQFF. The CDR3 DNA follows: TGTGCCAGCAGCCCGACAGCCTTTTACAATGAGCAGTTCTTC.

The chain joins TRBV18 to TRBJ1-2, with a weak D call TRBD1 (5 bases). Germline CDR1 reads KGHSH; CDR2 reads LQKENI. V shed 2 bases and J shed 2 bases, with 15 bases lying between them. This CDR3 spans 16 amino acids. The CDR3 region has the DNA TGTGCCAGCTCACCAATGGGGGGTGACGTGAACTATGGCTACACCTTC. It encodes CASSPMGGDVNYGYTF.

The rearrangement uses TRBV27 and TRBJ2-5; 10 bases are shared with TRBD2. Germline V gene sequence: CDR1 MNHEY, CDR2 SMNVEV (reference sequence). The CDR3 extends over 14 amino acids. The V and J ends lost 9 bases and 5 bases, in that order; junction bases with no gene match: 9. The CDR3 loop reads CASKRGTSAETQYF. CDR3 nucleotide sequence: TGTGCCAGTAAACGCGGGACTAGCGCGGAGACCCAGTACTTC.

The rearrangement joins TRBV4-1 to TRBJ2-3; TRBD1 matches 7 bases. The germline V gene encodes CDR1 MGHRA and CDR2 YSYEKL. The J segment lost 5 bases and the V segment lost 4 bases, leaving 12 bases of the junction unmatched. The CDR3 extends over 16 amino acids. CDR3: CASSRRTGDGEDTQYF. DNA for the CDR3: TGCGCCAGCAGCCGCCGGACAGGAGATGGGGAAGATACGCAGTATTTT.

This clone has just a few counts. The V and J genes are TRBV2 and TRBJ2-1; 10 bases align to TRBD2. Germline V lookup: CDR1 SNHLY, CDR2 FYNNEI. The CDR3 length is 14 residues. V lost 6 bases and J lost 2; bases outside the gene matches: 1. The CDR3 reads CASRGLAAYNEQFF. Here the CDR3 DNA reads TGTGCCAGCAGAGGACTAGCGGCCTACAATGAGCAGTTCTTC. Complete variable domain (other parts from reference TRBV2 and TRBJ2-1): EPEVTQTPSHQVTQMGQEVILRCVPISNHLYFYWYRQILGQKVEFLVSFYNNEISEKSEIFDDQFSVERPDGSNFTLKIRSTKLEDSAMYFCASRGLAAYNEQFFGPGTRLTVL.

This chain joins TRBV5-1 and TRBJ1-1; D is undetermined. Germline CDR1 is SGHRS and CDR2 is YFSETQ. V was trimmed by 4 bases and J by 1 base, leaving 8 bases between them. The CDR3 is 13 residues long. The CDR3 loop is CASSPVPNTEAFF. The CDR3 DNA follows: TGCGCCAGCAGCCCGGTCCCGAACACTGAAGCTTTCTTT.

This rearrangement joins TRBV7-3 to TRBJ2-3; tentatively, D is TRBD2 (6 bases). V lost 2 bases and J 0 bases, leaving 6 bases between the germline ends. The CDR3 extends over 14 amino acids. The V gene's germline CDR1 is SGHTA and CDR2 FQGTGA. The CDR3 DNA reads TGTGCCAGCAGCTTAGGGACTAGCACAGATACGCAGTATTTT. Its translation: CASSLGTSTDTQYF.

The chain combines TRBV16 with TRBJ2-1; possibly TRBD1 for D (5 bases). This CDR3 has 15 residues. V shed 2 bases and J shed 2 bases, with 10 bases lying between them. CDR1 and CDR2 (germline): KGHSY, FQNENV. The DNA for the CDR3 is TGTGCCAGCAGCCAAATGAAGGGGCCCTACAATGAGCAGTTCTTC. It codes for CASSQMKGPYNEQFF.

V gene TRBV10-1 combines with J gene TRBJ2-3; the match to TRBD1 covers 7 bases. The CDR3 loop spans 14 amino acids. Germline CDR1 is WNHNN and CDR2 is SYGVQD (reference sequence). J lost 0 bases, V lost 3 bases, and 0 bases had no gene match. The CDR3 sequence is CASSEQGSTDTQYF. In DNA, the CDR3 is TGCGCCAGCAGTGAACAGGGGAGCACAGATACGCAGTATTTT.

This chain connects TRBV7-7 to TRBJ1-1; unclear D gene. CDR1 and CDR2 (germline): SSHAT, FNYEAQ (reference sequence). The CDR3 runs 13 residues. Trimming pared 5 bases from V and 0 bases from J, leaving 7 bases between. CDR3 nucleotides: TGTGCCAGCAGCCGACGGGTGAACACTGAAGCTTTCTTT. It specifies CASSRRVNTEAFF.

This rearrangement joins TRBV2 to TRBJ2-7; perhaps TRBD1 as D (6 bases). Germline V lookup: CDR1 SNHLY, CDR2 FYNNEI. V gave up 6 bases and J gave up 0 bases, with 15 bases separating them. There are 15 residues in the CDR3. CDR3 DNA sequence: TGTGCCAGCAGCCCCCAGACAGGATTCTCCTACGAGCAGTACTTC. As protein: CASSPQTGFSYEQYF.

The chain is built from TRBV19 and TRBJ2-2; D not certain. The CDR3 is 14 amino acids. The V and J ends lost 7 bases and 5 bases respectively, with 14 bases between them. Per germline, CDR1 LNHDA and CDR2 SQIVND (reference sequence). CDR3 in DNA: TGTGCCAGTAATACCCCAGGTGGGACCGGGGAGCTGTTTTTT. This gives the protein CASNTPGGTGELFF.

The genes are TRBV9 and TRBJ2-7, with TRBD1 as a possible D gene (6 bases). Trimming took 4 bases from V and 0 from J, leaving 14 bases between them. The CDR3 extends over 15 amino acids. Germline assignment: CDR1 SGDLS and CDR2 YYNGEE. The CDR3 loop is CASSPFGTSSYEQYF. In DNA, the CDR3 is TGTGCCAGCAGCCCCTTTGGGACATCCTCCTACGAGCAGTACTTC.